A single sample gave rise to the 21 T cell receptor beta chains below, sequenced in a study of CD8+CD57+ T cells in acquired aplastic anemia (dated by TCRdb to the late 2010s). The patients picked for sequencing were ones in whom flow cytometry had shown an expansion of CD8+CD57+ cells. The sequencer was an Illumina HiSeq 2000. Genomic DNA served as template for TCR beta VDJ combination and CDR3 sequence profiling. TCRdb reworked the public reads: Q25 trimming with fastp, MiXCR clone assembly, productive beta chains retained. A single entry per CDR3 protein holds the most common genes and DNA from its merged rows. Here the sample has about 160,000 distinct CDR3 sequences; about half occur a single time. The top ten constitute about 2.9% of the sample. Specimen: sorted CD4+, CD8+, or CD8+CD57+ T cells (not recorded which) from PBMCs. Receptor source: a human donor with aplastic anemia.

The V call is TRBV12-3 or TRBV12-4, the J call TRBJ1-2; 7 bases align to TRBD1. Trimming took 5 bases from V and 4 from J; bases not matched to a gene: 4. CDR3 length: 13 residues. The CDR3 bases are TGTGCCAGCAGTCCCAGACAGGGCTATGGCTACACCTTC. Amino acids: CASSPRQGYGYTF.

This clonotype was seen repeatedly, ten times or more. The V call is TRBV20-1, the J call TRBJ1-3; no reliable D call. Per the germline V gene, CDR1 is DFQATT and CDR2 is SNEGSKA (reference sequence). CDR3 length: 13 residues. V lost 6 bases, J lost 0 bases, and 9 bases lay in between. The CDR3 is CSAPGGSGNTIYF. CDR3 coding DNA: TGCAGTGCCCCGGGAGGCTCTGGAAACACCATATATTTT.

This clonotype has more than one count but fewer than ten. The chain carries TRBV19 and TRBJ1-1, with 11 bases identical to TRBD1. This CDR3 spans 14 amino acids. Germline V gene sequence: CDR1 LNHDA, CDR2 SQIVND (reference sequence). The junction had 3 bases not matched to a gene; V was cut back by 5 bases and J by 4 bases. CDR3 protein: CASSPGTGGTEAFF. In DNA form, the CDR3 reads TGTGCCAGTAGTCCCGGGACAGGGGGCACTGAAGCTTTCTTT.

CDR3 loop: CASSLGGGSPYGYTF. CDR3 nucleotides: TGTGCCAGCAGCTTGGGGGGGGGCAGTCCCTATGGCTACACCTTC. The rearrangement joins TRBV11-1 to TRBJ1-2; possibly TRBD1 for D (6 bases). Trimming stripped 3 bases from V and 4 bases from J, with 15 bases between. CDR3 length: 15 residues. Germline V gene lookup returns CDR1 SGHAT and CDR2 FQDESV (reference sequence).

In its sample, this clonotype was seen once. The J gene is TRBJ2-1, the V gene TRBV5-1; D is possibly TRBD1 (6 bases). CDR1 SGHRS and CDR2 YFSETQ come from the germline V gene. V lost 2 bases and J 5 bases, leaving 11 bases between the germline ends. This CDR3 comprises 14 residues. The CDR3 sequence is CASSLTGSDNEQFF. The CDR3 DNA is TGCGCCAGCAGCTTAACAGGGTCGGACAATGAGCAGTTCTTC. The full variable domain, its missing parts supplied by reference TRBV5-1 and TRBJ2-1, is KAGVTQTPRYLIKTRGQQVTLSCSPISGHRSVSWYQQTPGQGLQFLFEYFSETQRNKGNFPGRFSGRQFSNSRSEMNVSTLELGDSALYLCASSLTGSDNEQFFGPGTRLTVL.

This clonotype appeared many times. The V call is TRBV13, the J call TRBJ2-3; 8 bases are shared with TRBD2. With 4 bases clipped from V and 7 bases from J, the junction kept 13 bases outside the gene matches. The CDR3 totals 16 residues. Germline loops: CDR1 PRHDT, CDR2 FYEKMQ (reference sequence). Here the CDR3 reads CASSSNVAGSTNTQYF. The CDR3 region has the DNA TGTGCCAGCAGCTCCAATGTAGCGGGAAGCACTAATACGCAGTATTTT.

The genes are TRBV10-3 and TRBJ2-5; the match to TRBD1 covers 9 bases. CDR1 is ENHRY and CDR2 is SYGVKD in the germline V gene. J lost 3 bases, V lost 5 bases, and 4 bases had no gene match. This CDR3 has 14 residues. CDR3 DNA: TGTGCCATCAGTCGGGACAGGGTGAAAGAGACCCAGTACTTC. It translates to CAISRDRVKETQYF.

Turning to this clonotype: A read error may explain this, as a much larger clone is one base away. The chain uses TRBV27 and TRBJ1-2; 11 bases are a match to TRBD1. Looked up from germline, CDR1 is MNHEY and CDR2 is SMNVEV (reference sequence). After removal of 0 bases from V and 6 bases from J, the junction contained 0 bases not matched to a gene. CDR3 length equals 14 residues. This chain's CDR3 is CASSLSGQGDGYTF. In nucleotides, the CDR3 is TGTGCCAGCAGTTTATCGGGACAGGGGGATGGCTACACCTTC.

The V gene is TRBV18, the J gene TRBJ1-1, with D perhaps matching TRBD1 (6 bases). This CDR3 region has 17 residues. The germline V and J ends were trimmed by 0 bases and 1 base, with 15 bases remaining between them. CDR1 and CDR2 (germline): KGHSH, LQKENI. This CDR3 is CASSPPRGNEKNTEAFF. The DNA of the CDR3 is TGTGCCAGCTCACCACCGAGGGGGAACGAGAAGAACACTGAAGCTTTCTTT.

This clonotype was recorded at least ten times. The chain joins TRBV3-1 to TRBJ2-1, with 10 bases that match TRBD2. This CDR3 region has 16 residues. Germline V gives CDR1 LGHDT, CDR2 YNNKEL (reference sequence). With 2 bases clipped from V and 4 bases from J, the junction kept 5 bases outside the gene matches. The chain's CDR3 is CASSQTLAGAYNEQFF. The CDR3, as DNA: TGTGCCAGCAGCCAAACGCTAGCGGGGGCGTACAATGAGCAGTTCTTC.

There are a few counts of this clonotype. The chain has TRBV7-2 and TRBJ2-5; maybe TRBD1 (5 bases). V lost 4 bases, J lost 1 base, and 13 bases lay in between. Germline CDR1 SGHTA, CDR2 FQGNSA. The CDR3 runs to 15 residues. The DNA of the CDR3 is TGTGCCAGCAGCTCCTTAGGGGTTAGCCAAGAGACCCAGTACTTC. As protein: CASSSLGVSQETQYF. Based on the CDR3 plus reference TRBV7-2 and TRBJ2-5, the full variable domain is GAGVSQSPSNKVTEKGKDVELRCDPISGHTALYWYRQSLGQGLEFLIYFQGNSAPDKSGLPSDRFSAERTGGSVSTLTIQRTQQEDSAVYLCASSSLGVSQETQYFGPGTRLLVL.

Notes on this clonotype: Compared with germline, one end of the junction differs, possibly owing to a read error. The chain links TRBV30 to TRBJ1-5, with D unclear. Germline V gene sequence: CDR1 GTSNPN, CDR2 SVGIG (reference sequence). There are 13 residues in the CDR3. CDR3 residues: CAWSVLGNQPQRF. The CDR3 DNA is TGTGCCTGGAGTGTACTGGGGAATCAGCCCCAGCGTTTT.

This chain links TRBV5-1 with TRBJ2-1, with no clear D. Germline V lookup: CDR1 SGHRS, CDR2 YFSETQ. Trimming removed 1 base from V and 10 bases from J, with 9 bases in between. The CDR3 is made up of 12 amino acids. CDR3 DNA: TGCGCCAGCAGCTTGTCCCTTGACGAGCAGTTCTTC. It specifies CASSLSLDEQFF.

This clonotype was counted at least ten times. The rearrangement joins TRBV20-1 to TRBJ2-1, with 9 positions matching TRBD2. Looked up from germline, CDR1 is DFQATT and CDR2 is SNEGSKA (reference sequence). The CDR3 is 14 residues long. V gave up 5 bases and J gave up 6 bases; unmatched junction bases: 8. The CDR3 here is CSAGSGTSFNEQFF. DNA for the CDR3: TGCAGTGCTGGTTCCGGGACTAGCTTCAATGAGCAGTTCTTC.

This chain uses TRBV27 with TRBJ2-1, with TRBD2 matching 9 bases. V was pared by 2 bases and J by 6 bases, with 11 bases of the junction left unmatched. The V gene's germline CDR1 is MNHEY and CDR2 SMNVEV (reference sequence). This CDR3 is built from 17 residues. CDR3 nucleotide sequence: TGTGCCAGCAGTTTACCCTTATCTAGCGGGATGGTCAATGAGCAGTTCTTC. Its protein is CASSLPLSSGMVNEQFF.

The chain uses TRBV11-2 and TRBJ1-4; 10 positions match TRBD1. Germline CDR1 and CDR2: SGHAT and FQNNGV. After removal of 4 bases from V and 10 bases from J, the junction contained 6 bases not matched to a gene. There are 14 residues in the CDR3. CDR3 DNA: TGTGCCAGCAGCTCGGGACAGGGGACAGCAAAACTGTTTTTT. It yields the protein CASSSGQGTAKLFF.

V usage is TRBV5-6 and J usage is TRBJ1-2; TRBD1 agrees at 10 bases. V dropped 4 bases and J dropped 7; count of bases not matched to a gene: 7. Germline V lookup: CDR1 SGHDT, CDR2 YYEEEE. The CDR3 has 14 amino acids. The CDR3 DNA reads TGTGCCAGCAGCGGCGACAGGGGGCATTTTGGCTACACCTTC. Protein sequence: CASSGDRGHFGYTF.

This clonotype was seen many times. The gene calls are TRBV12-3 or TRBV12-4 and TRBJ1-5; D perhaps matches TRBD1 (5 bases). V lost 6 bases and J lost 9, with 9 bases in between. CDR3 length: 11 amino acids. The CDR3 protein is CASSLGPPQHF. The CDR3 nucleotides are TGTGCCAGCAGCCTGGGACCGCCCCAGCATTTT.

This clonotype was found a few times. The CDR3 end shows no conserved phenylalanine or tryptophan, and so a read error is likely. No DNA is shown, since the ends of the CDR3 on it are uncertain; the CDR3 is the one TCRdb lists. This rearrangement joins TRBV10-3 to TRBJ1-2. The CDR3 is 10 residues long, counting both termini. The germline gives CDR1 ENHRY, CDR2 SYGVKD. CDR3 protein: CATSSVRQTG.

This clonotype was observed a single time. Just one base apart from a much larger clone, this may be a read error. This chain connects TRBV5-1 to TRBJ1-2; 7 bases map to TRBD1. Germline values: CDR1 SGHRS, CDR2 YFSETQ. This CDR3 spans 16 amino acids. Trimming at V came to 6 bases and at J to 6 bases, leaving 17 bases not matched to a gene. CDR3 sequence (DNA): TGCGCCAGCAAACTAAGTCGACAGGGTGTTGGGGATGGCTACACCTTC. This sequence encodes CASKLSRQGVGDGYTF. The complete variable domain, with remaining parts taken from reference TRBV5-1 and TRBJ1-2, reads KAGVTQTPRYLIKTRGQQVTLSCSPISGHRSVSWYQQTPGQGLQFLFEYFSETQRNKGNFPGRFSGRQFSNSRSEMNVSTLELGDSALYLCASKLSRQGVGDGYTFGSGTRLTVV.

To note about this clonotype: A much larger clone lies a single base off, so this may be a read error. V and J are TRBV9 and TRBJ1-6; D gene uncertain. The CDR3 covers 16 residues. CDR1 SGDLS and CDR2 YYNGEE come from the germline V gene. As DNA, the CDR3 is TGTGCCAGCAGCGTAGCTGAAAGCTCCTATAATCCACCCCTCCACTTT. Translating gives CASSVAESSYNPPLHF.